Below, 20 T cell receptor beta chains from the same sample are listed, as sequenced in a study of blood T cell repertoires in COVID-19. The assay was immunoSEQ multiplex PCR, and TCRdb's table has in-frame clones only and misses some. This sample has roughly 49,000 clones, with more than 80% found just once. Sequencing was performed on peripheral blood. Receptors originate from a man aged 35 to 55 with acute or convalescent COVID-19.

V is TRBV18 and J is TRBJ2-3, with 7 positions matching TRBD1. Losses at the gene ends were 5 bases for V and 2 bases for J; bases not matched to a gene: 4. The CDR3 covers 14 residues. Germline values: CDR1 KGHSH, CDR2 LQKENI. CDR3 protein: CASSERGHTDTQYF. DNA of the CDR3: TGTGCCAGCTCAGAAAGGGGGCACACAGATACGCAGTATTTT.

This rearrangement joins TRBV7-2 to TRBJ1-1, with a possible D match to TRBD1 (6 bases). Germline CDR1 SGHTA, CDR2 FQGNSA. The CDR3 loop spans 15 amino acids. Trimming stripped 5 bases from V and 0 bases from J, with 13 bases between. This CDR3 reads CASSLSTGLNTEAFF. In nucleotides, the CDR3 is TGTGCCAGCAGCCTCTCTACAGGGCTGAACACTGAAGCTTTCTTT.

This clone was seen more than once but under ten times. This rearrangement joins TRBV7-9 to TRBJ1-5, with a possible D match to TRBD1 (5 bases). Between the trimmed V and J ends, which lost 1 base and 1 base, there was a span of 8 bases. The V gene's germline CDR1 is SEHNR and CDR2 FQNEAQ (reference sequence). CDR3 length: 15 residues. In DNA, the CDR3 is TGTGCCAGCAGCTTAGGGGGCATCAGCAATCAGCCCCAGCATTTT. Translating gives CASSLGGISNQPQHF.

This chain's CDR3 is CASSQGQTTEAFF. The CDR3 coding sequence is TGTGCCAGCAGCCAAGGACAGACCACTGAAGCTTTCTTT. This chain joins TRBV3-1 (or the pseudogene TRBV3-2) and TRBJ1-1; the D gene is possibly TRBD1 (5 bases). The CDR3 covers 13 residues. The V gene lost 1 base and the J gene lost 4 bases, with 7 bases spanning the gap. Germline loops: CDR1 LGHDT, CDR2 YNNKEL (reference sequence).

The rearrangement uses TRBV5-4 and TRBJ1-4; TRBD1 matches at 10 bases. Trimming cost V 4 bases and J 8 bases; bases outside gene matches: 5. Germline V lookup: CDR1 SGHNT, CDR2 YYREEE (reference sequence). CDR3 length: 14 amino acids. CDR3 sequence reads: CASSIGQGGEKLFF. The CDR3 DNA reads as TGTGCCAGCAGCATCGGACAGGGGGGAGAAAAACTGTTTTTT.

The chain joins TRBV9 to TRBJ1-3, with 11 bases lining up with TRBD1. CDR3 length equals 16 residues. Per the germline V gene, CDR1 is SGDLS and CDR2 is YYNGEE. The ends lost 3 bases at V and 2 bases at J; junction bases unmatched: 4. The DNA for the CDR3 is TGTGCCAGCAGCGCCGGACAGGGGGCAACTGGAAACACCATATATTTT. This sequence encodes CASSAGQGATGNTIYF.

The rearrangement links TRBV7-9 to TRBJ1-5, with 7 bases identical to TRBD1. The CDR3 contains 14 residues. The V gene end was trimmed by 6 bases and the J gene end by 3 bases; junction bases not matched to a gene: 5. Germline-derived CDR1 and CDR2 are SEHNR and FQNEAQ (reference sequence). The CDR3 coding sequence is TGTGCCAGCAGGGGGGACAGTTCCAATCAGCCCCAGCATTTT. This encodes CASRGDSSNQPQHF.

J is TRBJ1-5 and V is TRBV7-9; possibly TRBD1 for D (6 bases). The CDR3 consists of 17 residues. Looked up from germline, CDR1 is SEHNR and CDR2 is FQNEAQ (reference sequence). Trimming took 1 base from V and 3 from J, leaving 16 bases between them. CDR3 sequence: CASSLVDFWGHNQPQHF. CDR3 sequence (DNA): TGTGCCAGCAGCTTAGTGGATTTTTGGGGGCACAATCAGCCCCAGCATTTT. The complete variable domain, with remaining parts taken from reference TRBV7-9 and TRBJ1-5, reads DTGVSQNPRHKITKRGQNVTFRCDPISEHNRLYWYRQTLGQGPEFLTYFQNEAQLEKSRLLSDRFSAERPKGSFSTLEIQRTEQGDSAMYLCASSLVDFWGHNQPQHFGDGTRLSIL.

The chain joins TRBV6-5 to TRBJ2-7, with 7 bases lining up with TRBD2. V lost 5 bases, J lost 2 bases, and 6 bases stayed unmatched. From germline, CDR1 is MNHEY and CDR2 SVGAGI. The CDR3 is 14 amino acids. The CDR3 DNA reads TGTGCCAGCAGTCCAGAGCGGGGAGCCTACGAGCAGTACTTC. This encodes CASSPERGAYEQYF.

The chain employs TRBV6-5 and TRBJ1-5, with 7 nucleotides matching TRBD1. The J segment lost 4 bases and the V segment lost 5 bases, leaving 2 bases of the junction unmatched. Looked up from germline, CDR1 is MNHEY and CDR2 is SVGAGI. This CDR3 comprises 13 residues. The CDR3 reads CASSPDRNQPQHF. As DNA, the CDR3 is TGTGCCAGCAGTCCGGACAGGAATCAGCCCCAGCATTTT.

The rearrangement joins TRBV19 to TRBJ2-7, with a tentative D call TRBD2 (5 bases). Germline lookup yields CDR1 LNHDA and CDR2 SQIVND (reference sequence). This CDR3 has 13 amino acids. With 4 bases removed from V and 6 bases from J, the gap between germline ends came to 13 bases. Written as DNA, the CDR3 is TGTGCCAGTAGTACCAGCGGACTGGGCGAGCAGTACTTC. Its protein product is CASSTSGLGEQYF.

This chain joins TRBV30 and TRBJ1-4; 8 nucleotides match TRBD1. This CDR3 has 15 amino acids. CDR1 and CDR2 (germline): GTSNPN, SVGIG (reference sequence). Germline trimming cut 4 bases from V and 8 bases from J; bases unmatched to any gene: 12. The CDR3 protein is CAWKGQQGAREKLFF. As DNA, the CDR3 is TGTGCCTGGAAGGGTCAGCAGGGGGCACGAGAAAAACTGTTTTTT.

In DNA form, the CDR3 reads TGTGCCAGCAGTGATTTCCAGGGGAGCTCCTACGAGCAGTACTTC. This encodes CASSDFQGSSYEQYF. The V and J genes are TRBV6-1 and TRBJ2-7, with D possibly matching TRBD1 (6 bases). V lost 3 bases to trimming and J lost 0 bases, with 12 bases between them. Germline CDR1 reads MNHNS; CDR2 reads SASEGT. The CDR3 runs to 15 residues.

The chain recombines TRBV5-4 with TRBJ1-2; 9 nucleotides line up with TRBD1. The CDR3 is 16 amino acids. Germline CDR1 reads SGHNT; CDR2 reads YYREEE (reference sequence). Germline trimming cut 2 bases from V and 8 bases from J; bases unmatched to any gene: 13. CDR3 loop: CASSLQGQGKAAGYTF. In nucleotides, the CDR3 is TGTGCCAGCAGCTTACAAGGACAGGGGAAGGCAGCCGGCTACACCTTC.

There are a few counts of this clone. V and J are TRBV11-3 and TRBJ2-3, with TRBD2 matching 16 bases. V trimming: 4 bases; J trimming: 3 bases; junction bases outside the gene matches: 7. This CDR3 spans 18 amino acids. Germline V gene data show CDR1 as SGHNT and CDR2 as YENEEA. The CDR3 region is CASSSAPGLAGGTDTQYF. The CDR3 DNA reads TGTGCCAGCAGCTCAGCGCCGGGACTAGCGGGGGGGACAGATACGCAGTATTTT.

V and J are TRBV15 and TRBJ1-2, with 9 bases matching TRBD1. Germline trimming cut 0 bases from V and 4 bases from J; bases unmatched to any gene: 3. Per the germline V gene, CDR1 is LNHNV and CDR2 is YYDKDF (reference sequence). The CDR3 covers 15 residues. CDR3 sequence (DNA): TGTGCCACCAGCAGAGATGGGGACAGGGTCTATGGCTACACCTTC. Translation: CATSRDGDRVYGYTF.

This chain connects TRBV21-1 to TRBJ1-2. TRBV21-1 counts as a pseudogene. The CDR3 contains 13 residues. The CDR3 nucleotides read TGTGCCAGCAGCAAAGACCGGGGGAGGGGCTACACCTTC. Encoded protein: CASSKDRGRGYTF.

J is TRBJ2-5 and V is TRBV10-1, with TRBD1 matching 10 bases. Trimming took 0 bases from V and 5 from J; bases not matched to a gene: 3. CDR1 and CDR2 from the germline V gene are WNHNN and SYGVQD (reference sequence). CDR3 length equals 15 residues. CDR3: CASSESTGQGETQYF. The CDR3 bases are TGCGCCAGCAGTGAGTCGACGGGACAGGGGGAGACCCAGTACTTC.

This sequence joins TRBV25-1 and TRBJ1-4; TRBD1 matches at 11 bases. CDR1 and CDR2 (germline): MGHDK, SYGVNS. V lost 6 bases to trimming and J lost 7 bases; unmatched junction nucleotides: 1. This CDR3 is 13 amino acids long. The CDR3 loop is CASRDRGLEKLFF. CDR3 sequence (DNA): TGTGCCAGCAGGGACAGGGGGCTTGAAAAACTGTTTTTT.

The V call is TRBV27, the J call TRBJ1-5, with TRBD1 as a possible D gene (6 bases). Germline V lookup: CDR1 MNHEY, CDR2 SMNVEV (reference sequence). Deletions cut 6 bases from V and 0 bases from J, with 12 bases between. This CDR3 comprises 15 residues. The CDR3 DNA sequence: TGTGCCAGCAGCCGAGGACAGACTAGCAATCAGCCCCAGCATTTT. Translating gives CASSRGQTSNQPQHF.